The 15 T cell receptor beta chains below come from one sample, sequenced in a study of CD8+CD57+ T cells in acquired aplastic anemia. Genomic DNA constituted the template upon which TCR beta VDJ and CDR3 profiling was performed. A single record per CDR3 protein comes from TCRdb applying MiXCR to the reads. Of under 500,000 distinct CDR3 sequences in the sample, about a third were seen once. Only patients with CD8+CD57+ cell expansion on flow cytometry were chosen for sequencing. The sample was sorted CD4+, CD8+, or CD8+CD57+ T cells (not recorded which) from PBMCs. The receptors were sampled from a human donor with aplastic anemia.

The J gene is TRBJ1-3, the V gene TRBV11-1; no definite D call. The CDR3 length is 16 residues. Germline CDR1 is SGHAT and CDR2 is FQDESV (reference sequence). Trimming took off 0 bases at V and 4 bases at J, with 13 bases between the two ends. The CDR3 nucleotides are TGTGCCAGCAGCTTAGCGGAGGGTTCGTTGGGAAACACCATATATTTT. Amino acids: CASSLAEGSLGNTIYF.

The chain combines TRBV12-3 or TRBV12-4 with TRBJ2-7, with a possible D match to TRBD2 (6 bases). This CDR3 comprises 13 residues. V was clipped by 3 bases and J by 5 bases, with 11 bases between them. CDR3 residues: CASSFPGRNEQYF. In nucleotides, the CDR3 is TGTGCCAGCAGTTTCCCAGGGAGGAACGAGCAGTACTTC.

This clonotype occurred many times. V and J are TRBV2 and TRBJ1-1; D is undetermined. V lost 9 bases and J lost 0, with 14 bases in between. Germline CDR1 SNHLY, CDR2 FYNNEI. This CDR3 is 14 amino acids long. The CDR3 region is CASHTENLNTEAFF. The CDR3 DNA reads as TGTGCCAGTCATACAGAGAACCTGAACACTGAAGCTTTCTTT.

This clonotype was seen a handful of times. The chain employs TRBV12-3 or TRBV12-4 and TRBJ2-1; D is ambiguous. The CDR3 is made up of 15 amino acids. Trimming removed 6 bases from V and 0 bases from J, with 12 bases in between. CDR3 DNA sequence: TGTGCCAGCAGCCCCGGTTTGGTCTCCTACAATGAGCAGTTCTTC. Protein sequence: CASSPGLVSYNEQFF.

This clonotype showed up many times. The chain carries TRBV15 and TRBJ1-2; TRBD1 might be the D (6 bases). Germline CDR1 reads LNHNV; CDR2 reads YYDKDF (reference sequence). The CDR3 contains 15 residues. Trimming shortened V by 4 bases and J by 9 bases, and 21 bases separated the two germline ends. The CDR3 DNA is TGTGCCACCAGCAAAGACACAAACAGGGTAAACAGCTACACCTTC. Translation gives CATSKDTNRVNSYTF.

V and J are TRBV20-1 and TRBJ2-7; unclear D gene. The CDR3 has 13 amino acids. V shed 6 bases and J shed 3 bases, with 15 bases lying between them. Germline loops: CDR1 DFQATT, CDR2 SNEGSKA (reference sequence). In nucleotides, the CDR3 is TGCAGTGCCAGCAGTGATAACTTCTACGAGCAGTACTTC. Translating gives CSASSDNFYEQYF.

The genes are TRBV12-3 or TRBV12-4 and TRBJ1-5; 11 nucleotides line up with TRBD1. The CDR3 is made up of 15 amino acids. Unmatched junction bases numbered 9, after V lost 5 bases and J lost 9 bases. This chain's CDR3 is CASSPRDRGFLPQHF. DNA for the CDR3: TGTGCCAGCAGTCCGAGGGACAGGGGGTTTCTGCCCCAGCATTTT.

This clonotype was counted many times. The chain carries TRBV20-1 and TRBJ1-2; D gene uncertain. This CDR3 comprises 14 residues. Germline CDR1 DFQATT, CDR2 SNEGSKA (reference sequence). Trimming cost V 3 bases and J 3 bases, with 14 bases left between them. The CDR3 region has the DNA TGCAGTGCTAGTATTTTGGGAAAGGACTATGGCTACACCTTC. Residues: CSASILGKDYGYTF.

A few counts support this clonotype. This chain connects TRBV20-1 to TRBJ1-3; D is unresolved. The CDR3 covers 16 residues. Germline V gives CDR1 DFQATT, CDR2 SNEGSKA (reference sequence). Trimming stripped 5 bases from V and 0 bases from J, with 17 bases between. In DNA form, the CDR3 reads TGCAGTGCTTTTGAAGACGGCGGCCCCTCTGGAAACACCATATATTTT. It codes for CSAFEDGGPSGNTIYF.

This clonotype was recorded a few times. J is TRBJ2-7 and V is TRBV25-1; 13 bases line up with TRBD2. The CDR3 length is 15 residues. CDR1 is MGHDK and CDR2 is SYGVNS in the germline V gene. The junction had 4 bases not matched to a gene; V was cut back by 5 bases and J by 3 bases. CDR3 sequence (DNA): TGTGCCAGCAGTTCGGGACTAGCGGGAATCTACGAGCAGTACTTC. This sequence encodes CASSSGLAGIYEQYF.

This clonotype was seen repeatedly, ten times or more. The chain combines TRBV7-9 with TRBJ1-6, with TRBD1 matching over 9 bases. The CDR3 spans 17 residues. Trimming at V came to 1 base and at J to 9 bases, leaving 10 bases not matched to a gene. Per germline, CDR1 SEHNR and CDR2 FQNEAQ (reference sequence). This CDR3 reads CASSLGTGGIGGSPLHF. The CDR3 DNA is TGTGCCAGCAGCTTAGGTACAGGGGGCATCGGCGGTTCACCCCTCCACTTT.

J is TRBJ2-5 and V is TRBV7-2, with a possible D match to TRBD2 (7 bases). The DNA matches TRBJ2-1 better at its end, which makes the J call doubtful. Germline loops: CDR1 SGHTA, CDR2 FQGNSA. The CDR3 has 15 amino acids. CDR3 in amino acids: CASSVGGGAPNEQFF. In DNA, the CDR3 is TGTGCCAGCAGCGTAGGAGGGGGGGCCCCGAATGAGCAGTTCTTC.

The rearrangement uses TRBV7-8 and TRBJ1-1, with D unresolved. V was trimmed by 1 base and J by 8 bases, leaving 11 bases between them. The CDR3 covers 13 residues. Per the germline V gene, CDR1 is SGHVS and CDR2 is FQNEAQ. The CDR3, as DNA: TGTGCCAGCAGCTTAGGAGGCGTTTCCGAAGCTTTCTTT. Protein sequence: CASSLGGVSEAFF.

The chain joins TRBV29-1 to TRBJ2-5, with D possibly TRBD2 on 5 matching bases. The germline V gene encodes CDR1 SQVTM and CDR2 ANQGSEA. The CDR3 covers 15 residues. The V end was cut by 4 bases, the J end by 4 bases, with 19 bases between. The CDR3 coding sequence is TGCAGCGTTGGAGGCCGGGCCGGGGTCGTAGAGACCCAGTACTTC. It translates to CSVGGRAGVVETQYF.

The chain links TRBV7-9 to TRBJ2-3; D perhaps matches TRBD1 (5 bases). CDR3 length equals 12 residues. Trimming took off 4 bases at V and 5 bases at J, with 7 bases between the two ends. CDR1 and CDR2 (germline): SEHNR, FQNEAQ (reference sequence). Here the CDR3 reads CASSSTEDTQYF. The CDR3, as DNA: TGTGCCAGCAGCTCGACAGAAGATACGCAGTATTTT.